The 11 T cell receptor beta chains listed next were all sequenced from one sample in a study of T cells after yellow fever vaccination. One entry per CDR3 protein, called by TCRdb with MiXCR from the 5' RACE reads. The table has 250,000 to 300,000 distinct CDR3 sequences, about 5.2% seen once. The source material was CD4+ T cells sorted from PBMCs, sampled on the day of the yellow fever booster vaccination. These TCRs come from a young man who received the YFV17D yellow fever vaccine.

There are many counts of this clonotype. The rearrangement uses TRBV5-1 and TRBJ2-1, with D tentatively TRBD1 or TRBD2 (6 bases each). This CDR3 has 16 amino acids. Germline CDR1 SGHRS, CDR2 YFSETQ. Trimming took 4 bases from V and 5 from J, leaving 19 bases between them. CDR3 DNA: TGCGCCAGCAGCCCGGGGGCGGGCGCGCGCCACAATGAGCAGTTCTTC. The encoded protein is CASSPGAGARHNEQFF.

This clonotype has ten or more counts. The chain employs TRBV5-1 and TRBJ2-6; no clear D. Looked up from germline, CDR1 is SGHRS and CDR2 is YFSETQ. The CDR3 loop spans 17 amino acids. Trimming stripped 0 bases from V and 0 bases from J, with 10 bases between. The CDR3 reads CASSLGAPGSGANVLTF. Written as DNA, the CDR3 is TGCGCCAGCAGCTTGGGGGCCCCTGGCTCTGGGGCCAACGTCCTGACTTTC.

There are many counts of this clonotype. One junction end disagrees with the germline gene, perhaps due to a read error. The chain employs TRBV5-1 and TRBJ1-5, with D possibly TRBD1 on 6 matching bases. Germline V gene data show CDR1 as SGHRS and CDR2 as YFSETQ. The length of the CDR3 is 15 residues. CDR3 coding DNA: TGCGCCAGCAGCCTGGGGGGGCAGGGGCCCCAGCTCCAGCATTTT. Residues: CASSLGGQGPQLQHF.

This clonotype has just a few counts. CDR3 region: CASSPGTHLHF. Written as DNA, the CDR3 is TGTGCCAGCAGCCCCGGAACGCACCTCCACTTT. The V gene is TRBV14, the J gene TRBJ1-6; unclear D gene. The CDR3 consists of 11 residues. Germline V gene sequence: CDR1 SGHDN, CDR2 FVKESK. V lost 4 bases, J lost 15 bases, and 10 bases lay in between.

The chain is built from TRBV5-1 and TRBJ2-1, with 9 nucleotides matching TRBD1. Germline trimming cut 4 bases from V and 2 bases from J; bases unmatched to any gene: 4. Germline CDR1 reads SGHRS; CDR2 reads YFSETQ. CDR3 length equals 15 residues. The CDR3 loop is CASSGQGPTYNEQFF. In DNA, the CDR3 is TGCGCCAGCAGCGGACAGGGGCCAACCTACAATGAGCAGTTCTTC. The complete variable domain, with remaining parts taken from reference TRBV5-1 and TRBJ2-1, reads KAGVTQTPRYLIKTRGQQVTLSCSPISGHRSVSWYQQTPGQGLQFLFEYFSETQRNKGNFPGRFSGRQFSNSRSEMNVSTLELGDSALYLCASSGQGPTYNEQFFGPGTRLTVL.

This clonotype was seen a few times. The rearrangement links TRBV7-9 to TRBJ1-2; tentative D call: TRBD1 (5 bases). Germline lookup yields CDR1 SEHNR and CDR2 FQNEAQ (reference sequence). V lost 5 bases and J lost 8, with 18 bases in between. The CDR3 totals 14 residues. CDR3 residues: CASSAPGDGGGYTF. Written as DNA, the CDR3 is TGTGCCAGCAGCGCCCCCGGAGACGGGGGAGGCTACACCTTC.

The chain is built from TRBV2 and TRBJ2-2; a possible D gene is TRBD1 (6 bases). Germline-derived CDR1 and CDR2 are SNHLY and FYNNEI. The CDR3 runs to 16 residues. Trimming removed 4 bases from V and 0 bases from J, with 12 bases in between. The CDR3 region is CASSVRGSPNTGELFF. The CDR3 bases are TGTGCCAGCAGTGTAAGGGGGTCCCCGAACACCGGGGAGCTGTTTTTT.

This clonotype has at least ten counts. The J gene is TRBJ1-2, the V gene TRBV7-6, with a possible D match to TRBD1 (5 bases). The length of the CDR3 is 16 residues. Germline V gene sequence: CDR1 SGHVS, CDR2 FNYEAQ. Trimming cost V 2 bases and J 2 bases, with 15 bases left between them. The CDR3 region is CASSLWDPGKNYGYTF. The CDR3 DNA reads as TGTGCCAGCAGCTTATGGGACCCCGGGAAGAACTATGGCTACACCTTC. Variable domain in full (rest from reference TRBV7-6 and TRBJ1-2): GAGVSQSPRYKVTKRGQDVALRCDPISGHVSLYWYRQALGQGPEFLTYFNYEAQQDKSGLPNDRFSAERPEGSISTLTIQRTEQRDSAMYRCASSLWDPGKNYGYTFGSGTRLTVV.

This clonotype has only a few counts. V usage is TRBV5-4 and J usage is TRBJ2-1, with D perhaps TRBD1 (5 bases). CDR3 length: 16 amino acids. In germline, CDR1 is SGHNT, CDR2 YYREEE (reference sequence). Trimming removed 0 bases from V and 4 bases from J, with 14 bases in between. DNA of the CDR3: TGTGCCAGCAGCTTGGGGGGCGGAACCATATACAATGAGCAGTTCTTC. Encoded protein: CASSLGGGTIYNEQFF.

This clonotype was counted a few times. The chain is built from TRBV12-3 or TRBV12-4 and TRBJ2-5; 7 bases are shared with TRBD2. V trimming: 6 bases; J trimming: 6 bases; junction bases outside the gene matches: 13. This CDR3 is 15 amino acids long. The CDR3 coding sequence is TGTGCCAGCAGCCCAGGCGGCGCGGGGGTAAAGACCCAGTACTTC. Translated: CASSPGGAGVKTQYF.

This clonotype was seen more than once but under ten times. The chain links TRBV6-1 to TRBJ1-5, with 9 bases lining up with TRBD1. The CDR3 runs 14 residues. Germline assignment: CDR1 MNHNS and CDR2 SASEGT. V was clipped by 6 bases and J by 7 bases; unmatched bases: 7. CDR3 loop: CASRPGTGTQPQHF. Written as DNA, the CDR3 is TGTGCCAGCAGGCCCGGGACAGGGACCCAGCCCCAGCATTTT.